The rows below give T cell receptor beta chains drawn from one sample of a study of identical twins. TCRdb re-analysed the 5' RACE reads in MiXCR, keeping a single row per CDR3 protein. The repertoire includes around 1.7 million distinct CDR3 sequences, roughly a third of them detected once, and more than 0.25% sits in the top ten. The specimen was cord blood. Every receptor here comes from a newborn girl in good health. The CDR3 runs from the conserved cysteine through the conserved F or W. D genes are given only for firm matches. Rows give clone size only sometimes, using once, few, many, or a class for an expanded clone.

J gene,CDR3 length,D gene,clone size,V gene,CDR3 DNA,CDR3 protein
TRBJ1-2,15,.,.,TRBV20-1,TGCAGTGCTAGAGTCCCCAGGGTTTCAGGTGGTGGCTACACCTTC,CSARVPRVSGGGYTF
TRBJ2-1,13,.,.,TRBV6-2/TRBV6-3,TGTGCCAGCAGGGGCGCAGTTTACAATGAGCAGTTCTTC,CASRGAVYNEQFF
TRBJ1-2,14,.,.,TRBV2,TGTGCCAGCAGTCCGACAAGGGAAAACTATGGCTACACCTTC,CASSPTRENYGYTF
TRBJ1-2,13,.,many,TRBV12-3/TRBV12-4,TGTGCCAGCATCAAAACCCCCCGGGCAGGCTACACCTTC,CASIKTPRAGYTF
TRBJ1-2,14,.,many,TRBV12-3/TRBV12-4,TGTGCCAGCAGTCTGATGCGACAGTCCTATGGCTACACCTTC,CASSLMRQSYGYTF
TRBJ1-1,15,.,few,TRBV4-2,TGTGCCAGCAGCCCTAGGGCAGAGATGAACACTGAAGCTTTCTTT,CASSPRAEMNTEAFF
TRBJ1-4,14,.,.,TRBV4-1,TGCGCCAGCAGCCCGAGGGCTATCCCCGAAAAACTGTTTTTT,CASSPRAIPEKLFF
TRBJ2-3,15,.,many,TRBV5-1,TGTGCCAGCAGCTTGAGGAGAGGAAGCACAGATACGCAGTATTTT,CASSLRRGSTDTQYF
TRBJ2-3,16,TRBD2,.,TRBV3-1,TGTGCCAGCAGCCACCAACTAGCGGGGGTGGGAGATACGCAGTATTTT,CASSHQLAGVGDTQYF
TRBJ1-5,14,TRBD1,once,TRBV5-1,TGCGCCAGCAGCTTGGGACAGGGGGTTCAGCCCCAGCATTTT,CASSLGQGVQPQHF
TRBJ2-1,12,.,many,TRBV29-1,TGCAGCGGATCAAGACAATACAATGAGCAGTTCTTC,CSGSRQYNEQFF
TRBJ1-4,16,.,.,TRBV6-5,TGTGCCAGCAGTTACTCACGTAGGGGTTTGGCCGAAAAACTGTTTTTT,CASSYSRRGLAEKLFF
TRBJ1-2,15,.,few,TRBV9,TGTGCCAGCAGCGTAGCCCTAGACATTAACTATGGCTACACCTTC,CASSVALDINYGYTF
TRBJ1-1,14,.,many,TRBV5-1,TGTGCCAGCAGTTTGGCACGGATGAACACTGAAGCTTTCTTT,CASSLARMNTEAFF
TRBJ1-6,15,TRBD1,.,TRBV9,TGTGCCAGCAGCGTAGCGAACAGGGGGGATTCGCCCCTCCACTTT,CASSVANRGDSPLHF
TRBJ1-1,13,.,.,TRBV25-1,TGTGCCAGTACAGGGAGGGCGAACACTGAAGCTTTCTTT,CASTGRANTEAFF
TRBJ2-1,16,TRBD2,few,TRBV12-5,TGTGCTAGTGGTCTTTCTAGCGGGGGCTACTACAATGAGCAGTTCTTC,CASGLSSGGYYNEQFF
TRBJ2-1,16,TRBD2,few,TRBV27,TGTGCCAGCAGTTTTGGGGGACTAGCGGGACACAATGAGCAGTTCTTC,CASSFGGLAGHNEQFF
TRBJ1-2,13,.,few,TRBV7-9,TGTGCCAGCAGCGTAGGGAATGGCTATGGCTACACCTTC,CASSVGNGYGYTF
TRBJ2-7,13,.,once,TRBV5-1,TGCGCCAGCAGCTCAACAACTAGATACGAGCAGTACTTC,CASSSTTRYEQYF
TRBJ1-2,13,TRBD1,.,TRBV30,TGTGCCTGGGAAGACAGGGGATCTCGTGGCTACACCTTC,CAWEDRGSRGYTF
TRBJ2-1,15,TRBD2,few,TRBV9,TGTGCCAGCAGCGTAAGCGGGAGGACCTACAATGAGCAGTTCTTC,CASSVSGRTYNEQFF
TRBJ2-2,15,.,.,TRBV29-1,TGCAGCGTTTTGGCCCTGACTAGACGATCCGGGGAGCTGTTTTTT,CSVLALTRRSGELFF
TRBJ1-3,13,.,few,TRBV27,TGTGCCAGCAGTTTCGCCAGGGGACACACCATATATTTT,CASSFARGHTIYF
TRBJ2-3,18,.,few,TRBV4-2,TGTGCCAGCAGCCAAGAGCTAGCGCGAGGGGCGTTGTACGGGAGGCAGTATTTT,CASSQELARGALYGRQYF
TRBJ1-2,13,TRBD1,few,TRBV7-9,TGTGCCAGCAGCCGAGACAGGGTTCAGGGCTACACCTTC,CASSRDRVQGYTF
TRBJ2-3,14,.,.,TRBV20-1,TGCAGTGCCGACGGGCCCTTGGGCGCAGATACGCAGTATTTT,CSADGPLGADTQYF
TRBJ1-1,14,.,.,TRBV18,TGTGCCAGCTCACCTACGGTTTTGCCGGTAGAAGCTTTCTTT,CASSPTVLPVEAFF
TRBJ2-2,13,.,many,TRBV20-1,TGCAGTGCTAGAAGGGGGAACACCGGGGAGCTGTTTTTT,CSARRGNTGELFF
TRBJ2-3,17,TRBD2,.,TRBV13,TGTGCCAGCGGCCCGTTAGCGGGGGGACACCCCACAGATACGCAGTATTTT,CASGPLAGGHPTDTQYF
TRBJ2-1,13,.,once,TRBV2,TGTGCCAGCAGTGATAAACTAGGTGGTGAGCAGTTCTTC,CASSDKLGGEQFF
TRBJ2-4,14,.,.,TRBV28,TGTGCCAGCAGTTCAGGGCCCGCCAAAAACATTCAGTACTTC,CASSSGPAKNIQYF
TRBJ2-1,17,TRBD2,.,TRBV5-1,TGCGCCAGCAGCGACAAAGTAGCGGGGGGCTTAGGCAATGAGCAGTTCTTC,CASSDKVAGGLGNEQFF
TRBJ2-2,16,.,.,TRBV4-2,TGTGCCAGCAGCCAAGAGTGGGGTGGGGCCACCGGGGAGCTGTTTTTT,CASSQEWGGATGELFF
TRBJ2-3,14,TRBD1,many,TRBV20-1,TGCAGTGCTTCTTCAAGGGGGCGCACAGATACGCAGTATTTT,CSASSRGRTDTQYF
TRBJ2-1,15,TRBD2,.,TRBV7-2,TGTGCCAGCAGAACCCCTAGCGGGCCCTACAATGAGCAGTTCTTC,CASRTPSGPYNEQFF
TRBJ1-4,17,.,.,TRBV9,TGTGCCAGCAGCGTAGGGGGGACGGACGCAACTAATGAAAAACTGTTTTTT,CASSVGGTDATNEKLFF
TRBJ2-2,15,TRBD2,once,TRBV5-4,TGTGCCAGCAGCGCCGTAGCGGGGGTCACCGGGGAGCTGTTTTTT,CASSAVAGVTGELFF
TRBJ2-1,18,.,.,TRBV20-1,TGCAGTGCTAGAGTCGAAGAGGGGGTTCCCTTGACCTACAATGAGCAGTTCTTC,CSARVEEGVPLTYNEQFF